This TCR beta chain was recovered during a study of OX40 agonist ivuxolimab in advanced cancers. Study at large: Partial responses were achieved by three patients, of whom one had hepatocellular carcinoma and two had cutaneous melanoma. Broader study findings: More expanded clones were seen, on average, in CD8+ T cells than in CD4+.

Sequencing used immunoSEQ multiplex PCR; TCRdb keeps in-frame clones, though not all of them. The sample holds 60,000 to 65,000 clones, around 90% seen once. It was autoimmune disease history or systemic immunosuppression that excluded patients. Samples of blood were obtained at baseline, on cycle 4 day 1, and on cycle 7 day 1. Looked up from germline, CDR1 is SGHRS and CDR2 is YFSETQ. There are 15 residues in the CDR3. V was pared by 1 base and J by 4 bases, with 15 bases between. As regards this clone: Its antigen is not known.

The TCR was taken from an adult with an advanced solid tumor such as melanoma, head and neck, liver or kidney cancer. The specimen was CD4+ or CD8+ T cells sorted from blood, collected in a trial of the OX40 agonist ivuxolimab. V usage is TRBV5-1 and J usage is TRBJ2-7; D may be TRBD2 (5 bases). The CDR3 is CASSLTGHGVYEQYF. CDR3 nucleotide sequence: TGCGCCAGCAGCTTGACCGGGCACGGGGTGTACGAGCAGTACTTC.